This TCR beta chain is from a study of cytomegalovirus exposure and HLA in healthy donors. Points from the study as a whole: The tendency of first-cohort TCR clusters to co-occur in the approximately 110 validation repertoires was identified by a subsequent analysis. Cytomegalovirus status was reportedly diagnosed by the classifier with high specificity and sensitivity.

Germline V gene sequence: CDR1 SGDLS, CDR2 YYNGEE. V was pared by 1 base and J by 5 bases, with 22 bases between. The CDR3 has 18 amino acids. Profiling relied on immunoSEQ multiplex PCR, and the TCRdb table lists in-frame clones only, not all of them. The data contain about 120,000 clones, about nine tenths of them singletons. This clone was observed once. Its specificity is not known. Sequenced material: PBMCs. V and J are TRBV9 and TRBJ2-1; weak D call: TRBD1 (8 bases). The sequence was obtained from a man younger than 35 in good health and CMV-seropositive. CDR3 DNA sequence: TGTGCCAGCAGCGTATCCCGCCTGGGGGGGACAGGAAACAATGAGCAGTTCTTC. Encoded protein: CASSVSRLGGTGNNEQFF.